This T cell receptor (beta chain) was retrieved from a study of blood T cell repertoires in COVID-19. V lost 4 bases to trimming and J lost 5 bases; unmatched junction nucleotides: 8. There are 14 residues in the CDR3. Germline lookup yields CDR1 SGHRS and CDR2 YFSETQ. Some clones are missing from TCRdb's copy, which holds only in-frame ones; the method was immunoSEQ multiplex PCR. This table holds roughly 240,000 clones, over 80% found once. This sequence was found in a man between 45 and 60 years old who had been exposed to COVID-19. Sequences were obtained from PBMCs or T cells enriched from blood (not recorded which). The gene calls are TRBV5-1 and TRBJ2-5; TRBD1 agrees at 7 bases. The CDR3 coding sequence is TGCGCCAGCAGCCCGGGGACAGCTGGGGAGACCCAGTACTTC. This encodes CASSPGTAGETQYF.